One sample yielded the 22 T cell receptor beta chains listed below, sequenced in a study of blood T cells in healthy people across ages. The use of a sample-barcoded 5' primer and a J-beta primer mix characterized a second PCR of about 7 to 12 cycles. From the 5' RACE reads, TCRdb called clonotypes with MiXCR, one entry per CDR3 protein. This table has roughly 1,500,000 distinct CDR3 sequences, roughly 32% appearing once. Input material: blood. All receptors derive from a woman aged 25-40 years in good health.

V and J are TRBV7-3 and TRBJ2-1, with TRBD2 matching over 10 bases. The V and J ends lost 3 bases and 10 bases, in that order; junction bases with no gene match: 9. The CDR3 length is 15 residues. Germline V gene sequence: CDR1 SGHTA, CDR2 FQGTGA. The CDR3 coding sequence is TGTGCCAGCAGCTTTTTCAGCGGGAGGGCCACGGAGCAGTTCTTC. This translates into CASSFFSGRATEQFF. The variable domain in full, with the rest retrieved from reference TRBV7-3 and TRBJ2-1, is GAGVSQTPSNKVTEKGKYVELRCDPISGHTALYWYRQSLGQGPEFLIYFQGTGAADDSGLPNDRFFAVRPEGSVSTLKIQRTERGDSAVYLCASSFFSGRATEQFFGPGTRLTVL.

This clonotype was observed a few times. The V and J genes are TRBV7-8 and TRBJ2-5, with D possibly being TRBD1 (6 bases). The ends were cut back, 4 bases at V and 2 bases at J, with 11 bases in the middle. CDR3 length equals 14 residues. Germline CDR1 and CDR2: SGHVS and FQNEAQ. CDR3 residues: CASSSQGYQETQYF. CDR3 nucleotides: TGTGCCAGCAGCTCTCAGGGGTATCAAGAGACCCAGTACTTC.

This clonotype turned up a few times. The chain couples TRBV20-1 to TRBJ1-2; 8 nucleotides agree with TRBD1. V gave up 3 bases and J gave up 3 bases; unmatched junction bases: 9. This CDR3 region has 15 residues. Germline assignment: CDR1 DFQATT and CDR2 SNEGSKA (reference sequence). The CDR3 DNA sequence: TGCAGTGCTAGTAGTTATCCGGGACAGGACTATGGCTACACCTTC. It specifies CSASSYPGQDYGYTF.

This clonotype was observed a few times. The CDR3 region is CSAQGQGSNAYEQYF. In nucleotides, the CDR3 is TGCAGTGCTCAAGGACAGGGCTCTAACGCCTACGAGCAGTACTTC. V usage is TRBV20-1 and J usage is TRBJ2-7, with 8 bases identical to TRBD1. Trimming took 5 bases from V and 2 from J; bases not matched to a gene: 11. Germline CDR1 reads DFQATT; CDR2 reads SNEGSKA (reference sequence). CDR3 length: 15 residues.

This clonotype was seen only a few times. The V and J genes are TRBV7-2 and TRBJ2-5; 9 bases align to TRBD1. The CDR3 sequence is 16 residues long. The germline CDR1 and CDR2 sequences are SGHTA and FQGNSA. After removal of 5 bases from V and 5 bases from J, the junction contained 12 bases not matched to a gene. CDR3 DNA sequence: TGTGCCAGCAGCGAGTGGGACAGGGCCAACTGGGAGACCCAGTACTTC. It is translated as CASSEWDRANWETQYF.

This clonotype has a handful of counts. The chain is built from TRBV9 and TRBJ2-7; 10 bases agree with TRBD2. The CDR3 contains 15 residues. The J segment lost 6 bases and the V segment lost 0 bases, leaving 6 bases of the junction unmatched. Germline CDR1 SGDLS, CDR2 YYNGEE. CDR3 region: CASSVDSASGSEQYF. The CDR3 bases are TGTGCCAGCAGCGTAGATTCTGCTAGCGGGAGCGAGCAGTACTTC.

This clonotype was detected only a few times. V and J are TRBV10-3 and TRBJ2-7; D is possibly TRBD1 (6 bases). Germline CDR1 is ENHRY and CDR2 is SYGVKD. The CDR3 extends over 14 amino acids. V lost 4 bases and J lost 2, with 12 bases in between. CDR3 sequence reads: CAISVSGAAYEQYF. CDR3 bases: TGTGCCATCAGTGTCTCAGGGGCGGCCTACGAGCAGTACTTC.

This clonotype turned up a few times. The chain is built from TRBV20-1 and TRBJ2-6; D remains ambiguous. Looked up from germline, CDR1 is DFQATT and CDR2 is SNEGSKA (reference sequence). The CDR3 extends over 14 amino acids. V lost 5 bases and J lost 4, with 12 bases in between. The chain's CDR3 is CSADDKAGANVLTF. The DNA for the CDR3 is TGCAGTGCTGACGACAAGGCAGGGGCCAACGTCCTGACTTTC.

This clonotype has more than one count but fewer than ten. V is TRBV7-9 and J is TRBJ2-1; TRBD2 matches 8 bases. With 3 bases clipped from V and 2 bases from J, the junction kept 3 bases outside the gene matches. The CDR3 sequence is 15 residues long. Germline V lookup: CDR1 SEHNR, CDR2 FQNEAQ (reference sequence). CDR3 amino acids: CASSFPGLAYNEQFF. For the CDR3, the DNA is TGTGCCAGCAGCTTCCCGGGACTAGCCTACAATGAGCAGTTCTTC.

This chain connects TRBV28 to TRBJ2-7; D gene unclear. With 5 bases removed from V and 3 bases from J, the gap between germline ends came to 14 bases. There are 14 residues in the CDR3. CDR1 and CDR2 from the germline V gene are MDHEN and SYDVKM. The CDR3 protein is CASSDQSPNYEQYF. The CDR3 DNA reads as TGTGCCAGCAGTGACCAGAGCCCCAACTACGAGCAGTACTTC.

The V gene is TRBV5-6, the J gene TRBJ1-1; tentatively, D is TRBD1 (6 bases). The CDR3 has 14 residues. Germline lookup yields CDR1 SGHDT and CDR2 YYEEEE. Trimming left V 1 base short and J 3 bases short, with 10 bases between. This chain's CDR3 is CASSLYRGDTEAFF. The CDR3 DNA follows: TGTGCCAGCAGCTTGTATAGGGGGGACACTGAAGCTTTCTTT.

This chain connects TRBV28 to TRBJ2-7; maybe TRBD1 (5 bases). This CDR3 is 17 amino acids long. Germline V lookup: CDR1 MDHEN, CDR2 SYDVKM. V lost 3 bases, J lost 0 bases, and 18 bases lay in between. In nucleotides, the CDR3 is TGTGCCAGCAGTTTCCCCCTTCGACAGTTCCTCTCCTACGAGCAGTACTTC. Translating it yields CASSFPLRQFLSYEQYF.

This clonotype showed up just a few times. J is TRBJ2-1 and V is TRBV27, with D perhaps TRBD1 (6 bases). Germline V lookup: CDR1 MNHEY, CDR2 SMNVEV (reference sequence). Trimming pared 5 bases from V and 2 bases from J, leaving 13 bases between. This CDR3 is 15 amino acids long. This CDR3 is CASSRPGTTYNEQFF. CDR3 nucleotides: TGTGCCAGCAGTCGCCCCGGGACAACCTACAATGAGCAGTTCTTC.

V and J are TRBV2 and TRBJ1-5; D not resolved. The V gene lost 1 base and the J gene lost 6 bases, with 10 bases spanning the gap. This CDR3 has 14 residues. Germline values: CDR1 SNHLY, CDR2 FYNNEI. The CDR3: CASSEGLPFQPQHF. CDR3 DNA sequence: TGTGCCAGCAGTGAAGGCCTCCCTTTTCAGCCCCAGCATTTT.

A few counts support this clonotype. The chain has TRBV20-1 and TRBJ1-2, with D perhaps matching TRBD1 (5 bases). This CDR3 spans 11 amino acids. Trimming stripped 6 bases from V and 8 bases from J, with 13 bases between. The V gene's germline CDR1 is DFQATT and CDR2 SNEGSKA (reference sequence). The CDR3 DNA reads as TGCAGTGCCCTACCAGGGAACGGCTACACCTTC. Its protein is CSALPGNGYTF.

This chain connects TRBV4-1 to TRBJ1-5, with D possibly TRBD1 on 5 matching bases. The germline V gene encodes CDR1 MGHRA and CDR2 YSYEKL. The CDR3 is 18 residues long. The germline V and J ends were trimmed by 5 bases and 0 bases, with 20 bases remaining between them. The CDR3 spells CASSAGSLGFHSNQPQHF. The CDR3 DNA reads TGCGCCAGCAGCGCAGGGAGTTTGGGGTTTCATAGCAATCAGCCCCAGCATTTT.

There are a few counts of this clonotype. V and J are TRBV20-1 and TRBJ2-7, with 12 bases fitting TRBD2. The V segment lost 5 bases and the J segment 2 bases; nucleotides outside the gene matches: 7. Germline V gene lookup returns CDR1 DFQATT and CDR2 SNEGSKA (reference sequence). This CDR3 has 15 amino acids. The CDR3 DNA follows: TGCAGTGCTGAGACGACTAGCGGGAGCGCCTACGAGCAGTACTTC. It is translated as CSAETTSGSAYEQYF.

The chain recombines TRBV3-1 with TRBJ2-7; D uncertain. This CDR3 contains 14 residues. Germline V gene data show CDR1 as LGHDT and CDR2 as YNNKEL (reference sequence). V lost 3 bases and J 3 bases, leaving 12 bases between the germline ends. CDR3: CASSHGFLGYEQYF. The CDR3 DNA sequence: TGTGCCAGCAGCCACGGGTTTTTGGGCTACGAGCAGTACTTC.

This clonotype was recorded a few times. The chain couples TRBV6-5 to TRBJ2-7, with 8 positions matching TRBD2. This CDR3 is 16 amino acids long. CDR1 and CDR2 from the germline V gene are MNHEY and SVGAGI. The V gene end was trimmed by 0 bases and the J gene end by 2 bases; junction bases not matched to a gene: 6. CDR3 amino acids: CASSYSTGGRPYEQYF. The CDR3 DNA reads TGTGCCAGCAGTTACTCGACGGGGGGGCGACCCTACGAGCAGTACTTC.

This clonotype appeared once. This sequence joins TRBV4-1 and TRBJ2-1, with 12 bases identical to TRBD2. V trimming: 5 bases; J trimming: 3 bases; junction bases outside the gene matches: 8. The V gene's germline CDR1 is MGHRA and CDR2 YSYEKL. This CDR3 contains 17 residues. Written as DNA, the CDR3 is TGCGCCAGCAGCTCCCCTGGACTAGCGGGGCTCTACAATGAGCAGTTCTTC. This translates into CASSSPGLAGLYNEQFF.

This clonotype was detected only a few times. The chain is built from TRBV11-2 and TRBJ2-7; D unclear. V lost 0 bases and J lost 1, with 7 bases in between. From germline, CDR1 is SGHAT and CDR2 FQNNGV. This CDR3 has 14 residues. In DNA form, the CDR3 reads TGTGCCAGCAGCTTAGATGCCTTTTCCTACGAGCAGTACTTC. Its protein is CASSLDAFSYEQYF.

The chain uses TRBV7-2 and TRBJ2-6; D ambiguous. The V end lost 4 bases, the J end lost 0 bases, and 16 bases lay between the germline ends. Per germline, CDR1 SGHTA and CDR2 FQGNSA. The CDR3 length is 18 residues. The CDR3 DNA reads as TGTGCCAGCAGCTCCGCCGTTAGGAAGGCCTCTGGGGCCAACGTCCTGACTTTC. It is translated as CASSSAVRKASGANVLTF.